The 30 T cell receptor beta chains reported below all come from one sample, sequenced in a study of response to subunit inactivated influenza vaccine. Via MiXCR, TCRdb re-called the RT-PCR reads, giving one row per CDR3 protein. The sample comprises 630,000 or so distinct CDR3 sequences, 15% to 19% of which are singletons, and more than 9% rests with the top ten. Material: PBMCs from blood, obtained 12 days after vaccination. The receptor set was obtained from a man aged 45 to 65 who received an inactivated influenza vaccine.

This clonotype was counted between two and nine times. This chain links TRBV6-5 with TRBJ1-5; D is ambiguous. Trimming shortened V by 0 bases and J by 4 bases, and 10 bases separated the two germline ends. This CDR3 has 15 residues. Germline CDR1 is MNHEY and CDR2 is SVGAGI. In DNA, the CDR3 is TGTGCCAGCAGTTACTCGATTAATAATAATCAGCCCCAGCATTTT. Residues: CASSYSINNNQPQHF.

J is TRBJ1-2 and V is TRBV10-3, with 11 bases matching TRBD1. The length of the CDR3 is 15 residues. Germline V gives CDR1 ENHRY, CDR2 SYGVKD. Trimming removed 4 bases from V and 7 bases from J; junction bases left unmatched: 8. CDR3 DNA: TGTGCCATCAGTGGGACAGGGGGCTTATTCGGTGGCTACACCTTC. Protein sequence: CAISGTGGLFGGYTF.

This clonotype was counted between two and nine times. This chain links TRBV29-1 with TRBJ2-1; 8 positions agree with TRBD2. This CDR3 spans 14 amino acids. Trimming at V came to 3 bases and at J to 3 bases, leaving 4 bases not matched to a gene. The germline V gene encodes CDR1 SQVTM and CDR2 ANQGSEA. As DNA, the CDR3 is TGCAGCGTTGATAAGCGGGAGCTCTACAATGAGCAGTTCTTC. It codes for CSVDKRELYNEQFF.

This chain uses TRBV3-1 with TRBJ2-1, with 11 bases lining up with TRBD1. Germline V lookup: CDR1 LGHDT, CDR2 YNNKEL (reference sequence). The CDR3 is 16 amino acids. V lost 8 bases to trimming and J lost 7 bases; unmatched junction nucleotides: 13. As DNA, the CDR3 is TGTGCCAGCGTACGAACCGGGACAGGGGGTTTGAATGAGCAGTTCTTC. The encoded protein is CASVRTGTGGLNEQFF.

Note on this clonotype: An end of the junction differs from the germline gene, which may be a read error. The V gene is TRBV2, the J gene TRBJ2-1; D is perhaps TRBD2 (7 bases). This CDR3 contains 15 residues. Germline CDR1 is SNHLY and CDR2 is FYNNEI. The CDR3 protein is CASIERGRADGKQFF. In DNA form, the CDR3 reads TGTGCCAGCATTGAAAGGGGGAGGGCCGATGGAAAGCAGTTCTTC.

The sample holds a few counts of this clonotype. The chain joins TRBV19 to TRBJ1-5, with a weak D call TRBD1 (6 bases). The CDR3 length is 15 residues. Germline values: CDR1 LNHDA, CDR2 SQIVND (reference sequence). Trimming pared 3 bases from V and 6 bases from J, leaving 15 bases between. The CDR3 region is CASSMSQGRGQPQHF. The CDR3 nucleotides are TGTGCCAGTAGTATGTCCCAGGGGCGAGGTCAGCCCCAGCATTTT. The full variable domain, with the rest looked up from reference TRBV19 and TRBJ1-5, is DGGITQSPKYLFRKEGQNVTLSCEQNLNHDAMYWYRQDPGQGLRLIYYSQIVNDFQKGDIAEGYSVSREKKESFPLTVTSAQKNPTAFYLCASSMSQGRGQPQHFGDGTRLSIL.

For the CDR3, the DNA is TGCAGCGTTGAGGCGGACAGGGGGGCTACGCAGTATTTT. It codes for CSVEADRGATQYF. The chain carries TRBV29-1 and TRBJ2-3; 10 bases are shared with TRBD1. The J segment lost 8 bases and the V segment lost 3 bases, leaving 5 bases of the junction unmatched. Germline V gene sequence: CDR1 SQVTM, CDR2 ANQGSEA. This CDR3 contains 13 residues.

In its sample, this clonotype was seen many times. This chain uses TRBV7-2 with TRBJ1-3; TRBD1 is a possible D gene (5 bases). Germline V gene data show CDR1 as SGHTA and CDR2 as FQGNSA. This CDR3 comprises 14 residues. V shed 2 bases and J shed 2 bases, with 7 bases lying between them. CDR3 residues: CASSLQGAGNTIYF. The CDR3 bases are TGTGCCAGCAGCTTACAGGGTGCTGGAAACACCATATATTTT.

There are a few counts of this clonotype. The genes are TRBV12-3 or TRBV12-4 and TRBJ2-1; D not certain. The CDR3 consists of 15 residues. Trimming removed 7 bases at V and 0 bases at J, with 13 bases between. The CDR3 region has the DNA TGTGCCAGCATAACTGTGCTATCCTCCTACAATGAGCAGTTCTTC. It translates to CASITVLSSYNEQFF.

The CDR3 spells CASSQAGLDTGELFF. CDR3 in DNA: TGCGCCAGCAGCCAAGCCGGGTTGGACACCGGGGAGCTGTTTTTT. The chain joins TRBV4-1 to TRBJ2-2; D not resolved. Germline-derived CDR1 and CDR2 are MGHRA and YSYEKL. V lost 1 base and J lost 3, with 9 bases in between. The length of the CDR3 is 15 residues.

The chain carries TRBV28 and TRBJ1-5, with unresolved D. The V gene lost 1 base and the J gene lost 5 bases, with 24 bases spanning the gap. Germline V lookup: CDR1 MDHEN, CDR2 SYDVKM. This CDR3 comprises 19 residues. The chain's CDR3 is CASSLSLGIGSLYDQPQHF. CDR3 sequence (DNA): TGTGCCAGCAGTTTATCACTAGGGATCGGTTCTTTATACGATCAGCCCCAGCATTTT.

The genes are TRBV4-3 and TRBJ2-1; TRBD1 aligns across 7 bases. Germline V gives CDR1 LGHNA, CDR2 YSLEER. V gave up 0 bases and J gave up 3 bases; unmatched junction bases: 8. CDR3 length: 17 residues. The CDR3 region is CASSQDFRDSIYNEQFF. CDR3 DNA: TGCGCCAGCAGCCAAGATTTCCGGGACAGTATCTACAATGAGCAGTTCTTC.

The chain is built from TRBV5-8 and TRBJ2-3, with D maybe TRBD2 (6 bases). The V end lost 4 bases, the J end lost 1 base, and 16 bases lay between the germline ends. CDR1 SGHTS and CDR2 YDEGEE come from the germline V gene. The CDR3 spans 16 residues. The CDR3 DNA is TGTGCCAGCAGCCGGGAACTAGCCCCGGGCACAGATACGCAGTATTTT. Amino acid sequence: CASSRELAPGTDTQYF. Filled out from reference TRBV5-8 and TRBJ2-3, the complete variable domain reads EAGVTQSPTHLIKTRGQQATLRCSPISGHTSVYWYQQALGLGLQFLLWYDEGEERNRGNFPPRFSGRQFPNYSSELNVNALELEDSALYLCASSRELAPGTDTQYFGPGTRLTVL.

The chain links TRBV3-1 to TRBJ2-7; weak D call: TRBD1 (5 bases). The CDR3 length is 14 residues. Trimming took 3 bases from V and 2 from J, leaving 11 bases between them. Germline V gene data show CDR1 as LGHDT and CDR2 as YNNKEL (reference sequence). CDR3 amino acids: CASSQGQIPYEQYF. The CDR3 DNA is TGTGCCAGCAGCCAGGGGCAGATACCCTACGAGCAGTACTTC.

This clonotype was recorded a few times. The chain combines TRBV30 with TRBJ2-5, with 10 positions matching TRBD1. Germline V gene lookup returns CDR1 GTSNPN and CDR2 SVGIG (reference sequence). The V and J ends lost 5 bases and 6 bases, in that order; junction bases with no gene match: 9. The CDR3 consists of 14 residues. CDR3 DNA sequence: TGTGCCTGGGCTCTGGGACAGGGGTTTCAGACCCAGTACTTC. Amino acids: CAWALGQGFQTQYF.

The chain uses TRBV7-2 and TRBJ2-1, with 7 positions matching TRBD1. The V gene's germline CDR1 is SGHTA and CDR2 FQGNSA. CDR3 length: 14 residues. The J segment lost 3 bases and the V segment lost 5 bases, leaving 4 bases of the junction unmatched. CDR3 sequence (DNA): TGTGCCAGCAGCCGGACAGGCCTCTACAATGAGCAGTTCTTC. Protein product: CASSRTGLYNEQFF.

At least ten counts were recorded for this clonotype. This chain connects TRBV5-1 to TRBJ2-7, with 10 bases lining up with TRBD1. V lost 4 bases, J lost 4 bases, and 5 bases stayed unmatched. The germline V gene has CDR1 SGHRS and CDR2 YFSETQ. CDR3 length: 14 residues. CDR3: CASSTGQGSYEQYF. The CDR3 DNA is TGCGCCAGCAGCACGGGACAGGGGTCGTACGAGCAGTACTTC.

J is TRBJ1-3 and V is TRBV7-3; no reliable D call. With 3 bases removed from V and 3 bases from J, the gap between germline ends came to 6 bases. CDR3 length: 13 residues. Germline V gene lookup returns CDR1 SGHTA and CDR2 FQGTGA. The CDR3 DNA reads TGTGCCAGCAGCTTCGACAATGGAAACACCATATATTTT. This codes for CASSFDNGNTIYF.

The J gene is TRBJ2-2, the V gene TRBV24-1, with a weak D call TRBD2 (7 bases). Trimming pared 3 bases from V and 7 bases from J, leaving 17 bases between. The CDR3 extends over 16 amino acids. Germline loops: CDR1 KGHDR, CDR2 SFDVKD. This CDR3 reads CATSDPGGVINGELFF. CDR3 bases: TGTGCCACCAGTGATCCGGGGGGCGTGATAAACGGGGAGCTGTTTTTT.

This rearrangement joins TRBV12-3 or TRBV12-4 to TRBJ2-3; 11 nucleotides agree with TRBD2. The J segment lost 4 bases and the V segment lost 6 bases, leaving 6 bases of the junction unmatched. The CDR3 extends over 15 amino acids. The CDR3 spells CASRYLAGGADTQYF. The CDR3 DNA reads TGTGCCAGCAGATACTTAGCGGGGGGGGCAGATACGCAGTATTTT.

The chain recombines TRBV7-2 with TRBJ2-3; D is ambiguous. The V end lost 8 bases, the J end lost 5 bases, and 5 bases lay between the germline ends. Germline-derived CDR1 and CDR2 are SGHTA and FQGNSA. CDR3 length equals 10 residues. The CDR3 region has the DNA TGTGCCAGCCAAGGAGATACGCAGTATTTT. As protein: CASQGDTQYF.

The chain's CDR3 is CASSLSSIQQQQFF. Written as DNA, the CDR3 is TGTGCCAGCAGCTTATCATCTATCCAGCAGCAACAGTTCTTC. The rearrangement uses TRBV7-2 and TRBJ2-1, with unresolved D. This CDR3 spans 14 amino acids. Germline CDR1 SGHTA, CDR2 FQGNSA. Trimming stripped 2 bases from V and 13 bases from J, with 18 bases between.

Only a few counts were recorded for this clonotype. This chain connects TRBV19 to TRBJ2-7; perhaps D is TRBD1 or TRBD2 (5 bases each). There are 11 residues in the CDR3. Germline-derived CDR1 and CDR2 are LNHDA and SQIVND (reference sequence). V dropped 9 bases and J dropped 4 bases, with 10 bases sitting between them. The CDR3 spells CASRDDYEQYF. As DNA, the CDR3 is TGTGCCAGCAGGGACGATTACGAGCAGTACTTC.

The table lists this clonotype with a few counts. The V and J genes are TRBV27 and TRBJ2-2; D may correspond to TRBD1 or TRBD2 (6 bases each). V was trimmed by 2 bases and J by 2 bases, leaving 12 bases between them. The germline V gene encodes CDR1 MNHEY and CDR2 SMNVEV (reference sequence). This CDR3 is built from 16 residues. The CDR3 sequence is CASSLKAGHNTGELFF. Written as DNA, the CDR3 is TGTGCCAGCAGTTTAAAGGCGGGACACAACACCGGGGAGCTGTTTTTT.

This clonotype was detected a few times. The chain recombines TRBV19 with TRBJ2-7; D is ambiguous. Trimming removed 3 bases at V and 2 bases at J, with 14 bases between. This CDR3 comprises 15 residues. Germline V lookup: CDR1 LNHDA, CDR2 SQIVND (reference sequence). The CDR3 region is CASSITLSAPYEQYF. CDR3 DNA sequence: TGTGCCAGTAGTATTACCCTAAGCGCCCCCTACGAGCAGTACTTC. Full variable domain (outside the CDR3, taken from reference TRBV19 and TRBJ2-7): DGGITQSPKYLFRKEGQNVTLSCEQNLNHDAMYWYRQDPGQGLRLIYYSQIVNDFQKGDIAEGYSVSREKKESFPLTVTSAQKNPTAFYLCASSITLSAPYEQYFGPGTRLTVT.

The V call is TRBV20-1, the J call TRBJ2-5; D is undetermined. The CDR3 runs to 10 residues. In germline, CDR1 is DFQATT, CDR2 SNEGSKA (reference sequence). The ends were cut back, 0 bases at V and 9 bases at J, with 5 bases in the middle. The CDR3 region has the DNA TGCAGTGCTAGAGATTTCCCCCAGTACTTC. Its translation is CSARDFPQYF.

This clonotype was observed a handful of times. The rearrangement joins TRBV24-1 to TRBJ2-1; D possibly corresponds to TRBD1 (5 bases). Germline-derived CDR1 and CDR2 are KGHDR and SFDVKD. The germline V and J ends were trimmed by 3 bases and 9 bases, with 17 bases remaining between them. The CDR3 runs to 15 residues. The CDR3 coding sequence is TGTGCCACCAGTGATGAGGCCGTTGGGGCTTCTGAGCAGTTCTTC. It encodes CATSDEAVGASEQFF.

There are a few counts of this clonotype. V is TRBV24-1 and J is TRBJ2-1; TRBD2 matches 11 bases. V dropped 7 bases and J dropped 4; count of bases not matched to a gene: 5. Per the germline V gene, CDR1 is KGHDR and CDR2 is SFDVKD. CDR3 length: 15 amino acids. The CDR3 protein is CATSPTSGTYNEQFF. In nucleotides, the CDR3 is TGTGCCACCAGCCCGACTAGCGGGACATACAATGAGCAGTTCTTC.

This rearrangement joins TRBV6-2 or TRBV6-3 to TRBJ1-1; 7 bases agree with TRBD1. CDR3 length equals 15 residues. Germline V lookup: CDR1 MNHEY, CDR2 SVGEGT. The junction had 12 bases not matched to a gene; V was cut back by 5 bases and J by 6 bases. In DNA, the CDR3 is TGTGCCAGCAGTCGCAACTTTGACAGGGTCCCTGAAGCTTTCTTT. It encodes CASSRNFDRVPEAFF.

On this clonotype itself: Sequence at one end of the junction differs from germline and may be a read error. The chain recombines TRBV28 with TRBJ1-1; no clear D gene. The CDR3 has 15 amino acids. The germline V gene encodes CDR1 MDHEN and CDR2 SYDVKM. CDR3 bases: TGTGCCAGCAGTTTCGTATCGACTGGGAACTCTGAAGCTTTCTTT. This codes for CASSFVSTGNSEAFF. The full variable domain, with the rest looked up from reference TRBV28 and TRBJ1-1, is DVKVTQSSRYLVKRTGEKVFLECVQDMDHENMFWYRQDPGLGLRLIYFSYDVKMKEKGDIPEGYSVSREKKERFSLILESASTNQTSMYLCASSFVSTGNSEAFFGQGTRLTVV.